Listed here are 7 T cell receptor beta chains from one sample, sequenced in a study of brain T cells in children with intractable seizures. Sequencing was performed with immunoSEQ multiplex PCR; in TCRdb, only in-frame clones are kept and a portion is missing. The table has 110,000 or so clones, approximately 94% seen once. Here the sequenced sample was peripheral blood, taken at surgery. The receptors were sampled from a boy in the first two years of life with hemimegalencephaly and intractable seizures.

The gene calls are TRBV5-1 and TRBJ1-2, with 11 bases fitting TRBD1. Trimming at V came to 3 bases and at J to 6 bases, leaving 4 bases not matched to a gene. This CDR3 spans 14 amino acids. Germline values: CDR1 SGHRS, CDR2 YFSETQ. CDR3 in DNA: TGCGCCAGCAGCTCTCCGGGACAGGGGGATGGCTACACCTTC. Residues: CASSSPGQGDGYTF.

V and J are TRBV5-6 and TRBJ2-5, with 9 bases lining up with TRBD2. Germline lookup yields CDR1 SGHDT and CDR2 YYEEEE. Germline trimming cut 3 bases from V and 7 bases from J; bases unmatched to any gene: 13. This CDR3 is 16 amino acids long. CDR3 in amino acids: CASSYPLLAGEGTQYF. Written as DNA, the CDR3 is TGTGCCAGCAGCTACCCACTACTAGCGGGCGAGGGGACCCAGTACTTC.

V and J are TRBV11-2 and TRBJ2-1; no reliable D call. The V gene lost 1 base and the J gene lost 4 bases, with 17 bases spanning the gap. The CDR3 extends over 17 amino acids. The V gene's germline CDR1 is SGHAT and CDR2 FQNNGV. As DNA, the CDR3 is TGTGCCAGCAGCTTAGGGTTGAGAACAGATTCATACAATGAGCAGTTCTTC. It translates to CASSLGLRTDSYNEQFF.

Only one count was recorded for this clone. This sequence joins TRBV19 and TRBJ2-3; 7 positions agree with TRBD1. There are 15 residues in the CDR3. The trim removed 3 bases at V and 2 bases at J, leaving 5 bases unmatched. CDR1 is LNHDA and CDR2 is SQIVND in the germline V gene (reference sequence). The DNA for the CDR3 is TGTGCCAGTAGTATTCCCAGGGGGTTCACAGATACGCAGTATTTT. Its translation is CASSIPRGFTDTQYF. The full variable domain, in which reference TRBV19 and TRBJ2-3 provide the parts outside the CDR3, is DGGITQSPKYLFRKEGQNVTLSCEQNLNHDAMYWYRQDPGQGLRLIYYSQIVNDFQKGDIAEGYSVSREKKESFPLTVTSAQKNPTAFYLCASSIPRGFTDTQYFGPGTRLTVL.

CDR3 amino acids: CASRGGYEQYF. As DNA, the CDR3 is TGTGCCAGTCGGGGCGGCTACGAGCAGTACTTC. V gene TRBV25-1 combines with J gene TRBJ2-7; D possibly uses TRBD1 or TRBD2 (5 bases each). Looked up from germline, CDR1 is MGHDK and CDR2 is SYGVNS. The CDR3 is made up of 11 amino acids. Trimming cost V 9 bases and J 3 bases, with 9 bases left between them.

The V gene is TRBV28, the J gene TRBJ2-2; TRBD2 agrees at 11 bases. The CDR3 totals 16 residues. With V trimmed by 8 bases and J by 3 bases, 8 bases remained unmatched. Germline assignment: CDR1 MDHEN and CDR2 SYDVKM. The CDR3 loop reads CASFVTSGGYTGELFF. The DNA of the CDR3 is TGTGCCAGCTTCGTCACTAGCGGGGGCTACACCGGGGAGCTGTTTTTT.

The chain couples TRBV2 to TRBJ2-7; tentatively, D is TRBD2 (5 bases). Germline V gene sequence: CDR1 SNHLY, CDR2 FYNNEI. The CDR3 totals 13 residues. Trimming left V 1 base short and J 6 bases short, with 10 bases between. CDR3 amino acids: CASSEGGSVEQYF. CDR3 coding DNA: TGTGCCAGCAGTGAAGGAGGGAGTGTCGAGCAGTACTTC.